The sequence of this T cell receptor (beta chain) was determined in a study of T cells after yellow fever vaccination. The CDR3 spans 15 residues. With 8 bases removed from V and 0 bases from J, the gap between germline ends came to 16 bases. In germline, CDR1 is SGHVS, CDR2 FQNEAQ. Via MiXCR, TCRdb re-called the 5' RACE reads, giving one row per CDR3 protein. The table records about 120,000 distinct CDR3 sequences, roughly 15% of them present only once. This TCR was sampled from a man younger than 30 who received the YFV17D yellow fever vaccine. The chain couples TRBV7-8 to TRBJ2-5; weak D call: TRBD1 (5 bases). Source: CD8+ T cells sorted from PBMCs, taken 5 days after the yellow fever booster vaccination. CDR3 amino acids: CASYTPGRDQETQYF. The CDR3 DNA reads as TGTGCCAGCTATACGCCCGGCAGGGACCAAGAGACCCAGTACTTC.